This T cell receptor beta chain was sequenced during a study of read filtering for tumor transcriptome and immune sequencing. With 4 bases clipped from V and 7 bases from J, the junction kept 8 bases outside the gene matches. Germline V gene lookup returns CDR1 MDHEN and CDR2 SYDVKM. There are 15 residues in the CDR3. The table lists this clonotype with many counts. The library was built from about 400 ng RNA with molecular barcoded adaptors for alpha/delta and beta/gamma chains. TCRdb redid the calling of the reads with MiXCR, one entry per CDR3 protein. Here the sample spans 94,000 or so distinct CDR3 sequences, more than 9% being singletons.

Sequences were obtained from a population of CD138-negative cells sorted from bone marrow. This receptor was identified in a donor at least 40 years old with multiple myeloma. This chain joins TRBV28 and TRBJ1-4; 8 bases map to TRBD1. CDR3 sequence (DNA): TGTGCCAGCAGTTCGCAGGGGGCAGTGGGTGAAAAACTGTTTTTT. Translating it yields CASSSQGAVGEKLFF.